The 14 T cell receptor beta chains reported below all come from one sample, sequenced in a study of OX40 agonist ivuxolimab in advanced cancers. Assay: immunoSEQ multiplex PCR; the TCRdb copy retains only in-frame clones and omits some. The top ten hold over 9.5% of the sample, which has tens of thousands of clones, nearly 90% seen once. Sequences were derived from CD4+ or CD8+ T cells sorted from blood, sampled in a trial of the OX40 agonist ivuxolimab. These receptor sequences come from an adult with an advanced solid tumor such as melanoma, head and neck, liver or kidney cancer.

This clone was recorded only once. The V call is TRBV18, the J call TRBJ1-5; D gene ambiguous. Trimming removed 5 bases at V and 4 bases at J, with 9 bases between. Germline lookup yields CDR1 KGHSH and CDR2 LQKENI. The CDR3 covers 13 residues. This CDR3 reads CASSWTANQPQHF. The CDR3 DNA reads TGTGCCAGCTCATGGACGGCGAATCAGCCCCAGCATTTT.

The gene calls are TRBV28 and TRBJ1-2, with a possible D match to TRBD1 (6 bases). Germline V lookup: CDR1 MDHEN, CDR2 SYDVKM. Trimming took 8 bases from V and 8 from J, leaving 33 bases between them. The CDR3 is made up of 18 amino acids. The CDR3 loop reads CASGGPGGGRHTVLGYTF. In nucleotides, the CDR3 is TGTGCCAGCGGGGGCCCCGGGGGGGGGCGCCATACCGTTCTAGGCTACACCTTC.

The CDR3 DNA is TGCGCCAGCAGCCAAGTTTGGATAAAGGCTCCCGGGGCCAACGTCCTGACTTTC. As protein: CASSQVWIKAPGANVLTF. The rearrangement joins TRBV4-1 to TRBJ2-6, with D unresolved. Trimming took off 1 base at V and 4 bases at J, with 17 bases between the two ends. The CDR3 is made up of 18 amino acids. Germline lookup yields CDR1 MGHRA and CDR2 YSYEKL.

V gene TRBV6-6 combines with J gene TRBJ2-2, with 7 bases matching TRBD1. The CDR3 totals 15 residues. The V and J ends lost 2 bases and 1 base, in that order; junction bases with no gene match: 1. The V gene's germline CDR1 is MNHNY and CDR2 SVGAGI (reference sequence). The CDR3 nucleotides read TGTGCCAGCAGTTACCGGGACAGGAACACCGGGGAGCTGTTTTTT. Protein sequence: CASSYRDRNTGELFF.

The DNA for the CDR3 is TGTGCCAGCACGGGGAGGGACGAGCAGTACTTC. Protein: CASTGRDEQYF. This chain joins TRBV6-5 and TRBJ2-7; TRBD2 aligns across 7 bases. Germline loops: CDR1 MNHEY, CDR2 SVGAGI. V was clipped by 7 bases and J by 5 bases; unmatched bases: 2. The CDR3 length is 11 residues.

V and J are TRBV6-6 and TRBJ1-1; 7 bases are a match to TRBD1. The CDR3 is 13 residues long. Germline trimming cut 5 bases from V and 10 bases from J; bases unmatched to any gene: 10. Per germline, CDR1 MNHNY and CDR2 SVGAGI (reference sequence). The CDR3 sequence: CASSGPGGLSAFF. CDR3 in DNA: TGTGCCAGCAGTGGACCAGGGGGTTTGTCAGCTTTCTTT.

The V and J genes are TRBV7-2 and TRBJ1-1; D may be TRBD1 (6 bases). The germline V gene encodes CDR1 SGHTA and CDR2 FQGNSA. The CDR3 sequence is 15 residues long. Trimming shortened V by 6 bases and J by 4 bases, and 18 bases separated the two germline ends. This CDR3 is CASRDRGGWSTEAFF. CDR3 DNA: TGTGCCAGCAGGGATCGAGGGGGGTGGAGCACTGAAGCTTTCTTT.

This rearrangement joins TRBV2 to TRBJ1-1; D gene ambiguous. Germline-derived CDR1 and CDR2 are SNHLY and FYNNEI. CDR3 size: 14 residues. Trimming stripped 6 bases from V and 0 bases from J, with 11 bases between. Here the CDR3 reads CASSRVRVNTEAFF. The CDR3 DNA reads TGTGCCAGCAGCCGCGTGCGAGTGAACACTGAAGCTTTCTTT.

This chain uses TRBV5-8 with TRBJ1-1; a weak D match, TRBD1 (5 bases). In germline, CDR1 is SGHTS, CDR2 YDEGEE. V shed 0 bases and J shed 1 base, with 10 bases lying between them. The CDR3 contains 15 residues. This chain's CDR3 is CASSLAGGRNTEAFF. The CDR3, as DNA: TGTGCCAGCAGCTTGGCCGGGGGGAGGAACACTGAAGCTTTCTTT. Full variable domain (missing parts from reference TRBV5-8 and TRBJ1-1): EAGVTQSPTHLIKTRGQQATLRCSPISGHTSVYWYQQALGLGLQFLLWYDEGEERNRGNFPPRFSGRQFPNYSSELNVNALELEDSALYLCASSLAGGRNTEAFFGQGTRLTVV.

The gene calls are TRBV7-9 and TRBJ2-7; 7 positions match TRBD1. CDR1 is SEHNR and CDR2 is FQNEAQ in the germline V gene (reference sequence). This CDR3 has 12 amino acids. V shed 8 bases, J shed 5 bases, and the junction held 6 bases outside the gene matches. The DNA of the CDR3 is TGTGCCAGCTCCACGACAGGGAACGAGCAGTACTTC. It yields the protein CASSTTGNEQYF.

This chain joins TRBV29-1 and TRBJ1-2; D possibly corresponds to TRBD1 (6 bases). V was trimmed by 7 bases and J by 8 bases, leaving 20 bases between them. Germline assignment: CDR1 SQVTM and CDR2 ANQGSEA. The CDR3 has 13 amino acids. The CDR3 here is CSAGGQLQGGYTF. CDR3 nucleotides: TGCAGCGCAGGAGGCCAGCTTCAGGGGGGCTACACCTTC.

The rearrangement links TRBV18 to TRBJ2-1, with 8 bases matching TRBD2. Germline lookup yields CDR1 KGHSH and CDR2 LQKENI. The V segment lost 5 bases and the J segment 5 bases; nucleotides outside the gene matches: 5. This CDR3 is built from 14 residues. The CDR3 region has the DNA TGTGCCAGCTCAACCGGGACTAGGCACAATGAGCAGTTCTTC. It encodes CASSTGTRHNEQFF.

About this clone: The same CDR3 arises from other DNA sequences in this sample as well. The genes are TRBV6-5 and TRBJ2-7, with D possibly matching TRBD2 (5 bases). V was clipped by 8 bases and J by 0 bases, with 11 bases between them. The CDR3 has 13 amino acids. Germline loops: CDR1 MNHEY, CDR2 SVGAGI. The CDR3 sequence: CASRSGSSYEQYF. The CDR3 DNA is TGTGCCAGCCGGAGCGGAAGCTCCTACGAGCAGTACTTC.

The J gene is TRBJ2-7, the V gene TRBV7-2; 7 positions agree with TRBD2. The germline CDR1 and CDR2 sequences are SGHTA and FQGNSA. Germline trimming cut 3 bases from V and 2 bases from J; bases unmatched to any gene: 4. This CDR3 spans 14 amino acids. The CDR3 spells CASSFQRGTYEQYF. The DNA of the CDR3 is TGTGCCAGCAGCTTCCAGCGGGGAACCTACGAGCAGTACTTC.